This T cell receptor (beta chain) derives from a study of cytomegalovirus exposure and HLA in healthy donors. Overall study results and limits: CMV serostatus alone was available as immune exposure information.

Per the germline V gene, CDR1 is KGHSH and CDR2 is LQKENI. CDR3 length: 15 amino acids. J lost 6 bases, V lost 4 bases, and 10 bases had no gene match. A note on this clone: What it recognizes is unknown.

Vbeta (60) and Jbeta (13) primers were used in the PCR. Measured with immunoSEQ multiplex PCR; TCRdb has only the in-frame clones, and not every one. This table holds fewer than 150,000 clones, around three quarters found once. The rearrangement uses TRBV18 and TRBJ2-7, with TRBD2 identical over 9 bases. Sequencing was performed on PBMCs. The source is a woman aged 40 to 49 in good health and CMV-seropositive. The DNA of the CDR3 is TGTGCCAGCTCACGGGGGCGGGAGGGCCTGGCCGAGCAGTACTTC. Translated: CASSRGREGLAEQYF. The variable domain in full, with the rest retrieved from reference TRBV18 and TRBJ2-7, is NAGVMQNPRHLVRRRGQEARLRCSPMKGHSHVYWYRQLPEEGLKFMVYLQKENIIDESGMPKERFSAEFPKEGPSILRIQQVVRGDSAAYFCASSRGREGLAEQYFGPGTRLTVT.